These 6 T cell receptor beta chains were all obtained from the same sample, sequenced in a study of sequential checkpoint blockade in melanoma. Sequencing was performed with immunoSEQ multiplex PCR; in TCRdb, only in-frame clones are kept and a portion is missing. The sample lists more than 850 clones, 23% occurring once. Regarding treatment: randomized to nivolumab then ipilimumab (arm A) or the reverse (arm B). The starting material was tumor tissue (inferred from file names), obtained from a patient given nivolumab and ipilimumab in sequence. These receptors all come from a human donor with melanoma.

V usage is TRBV29-1 and J usage is TRBJ2-3; 7 bases are a match to TRBD2. Germline V gives CDR1 SQVTM, CDR2 ANQGSEA. The CDR3 runs 16 residues. Trimming removed 4 bases from V and 4 bases from J; junction bases left unmatched: 14. The CDR3 DNA reads as TGCAGCGTTGCGGGGAGGGGAGGAGTTCAGGCAGATACGCAGTATTTT. Protein product: CSVAGRGGVQADTQYF.

In this sample, this clone turned up a few times. CDR3 in DNA: TGTGCCAGCAGCTTACGTGCCGAATCGAACGAGCAGTACTTC. It codes for CASSLRAESNEQYF. The chain combines TRBV11-3 with TRBJ2-7; no firm D call. V was pared by 2 bases and J by 5 bases, with 13 bases between. Per germline, CDR1 SGHNT and CDR2 YENEEA. CDR3 length equals 14 residues.

The genes are TRBV7-6 and TRBJ2-7, with D possibly being TRBD1 (6 bases). Germline CDR1 and CDR2: SGHVS and FNYEAQ. Trimming shortened V by 6 bases and J by 4 bases, and 16 bases separated the two germline ends. The length of the CDR3 is 14 residues. CDR3 DNA sequence: TGTGCCAGCAGAAAGCCCGGACAGCCATACGAGCAGTACTTC. Protein: CASRKPGQPYEQYF.

By its share, this clone is medium-sized. The V call is TRBV11-3, the J call TRBJ2-5; tentatively, D is TRBD2 (5 bases). CDR3 length: 17 amino acids. Germline CDR1 reads SGHNT; CDR2 reads YENEEA. Trimming removed 3 bases from V and 5 bases from J, with 22 bases in between. For the CDR3, the DNA is TGTGCCAGCAGCTTGGTCTTAGTTGGACGGGGTGTTGAGACCCAGTACTTC. This codes for CASSLVLVGRGVETQYF. Full variable domain (outside the CDR3, taken from reference TRBV11-3 and TRBJ2-5): EAGVVQSPRYKIIEKKQPVAFWCNPISGHNTLYWYLQNLGQGPELLIRYENEEAVDDSQLPKDRFSAERLKGVDSTLKIQPAELGDSAVYLCASSLVLVGRGVETQYFGPGTRLLVL.

This clone appeared a few times. This sequence joins TRBV11-3 and TRBJ2-7; 7 bases map to TRBD1. The CDR3 is 14 amino acids. The V and J ends lost 6 bases and 2 bases, in that order; junction bases with no gene match: 7. Germline lookup yields CDR1 SGHNT and CDR2 YENEEA. The CDR3 sequence is CASRLTTGTYEQYF. The CDR3 nucleotides read TGTGCCAGCAGACTAACGACAGGGACCTACGAGCAGTACTTC. Based on the CDR3 plus reference TRBV11-3 and TRBJ2-7, the full variable domain is EAGVVQSPRYKIIEKKQPVAFWCNPISGHNTLYWYLQNLGQGPELLIRYENEEAVDDSQLPKDRFSAERLKGVDSTLKIQPAELGDSAVYLCASRLTTGTYEQYFGPGTRLTVT.

The rearrangement uses TRBV9 and TRBJ1-4, with TRBD1 matching over 9 bases. Germline V gene sequence: CDR1 SGDLS, CDR2 YYNGEE. V dropped 0 bases and J dropped 6; count of bases not matched to a gene: 3. This CDR3 is 15 amino acids long. The CDR3 reads CASSVEGQGDEKLFF. The CDR3 nucleotides read TGTGCCAGCAGCGTAGAGGGACAGGGAGATGAAAAACTGTTTTTT.